This paragraph reports one T cell receptor beta chain. Its matching antigen is unknown. This specimen comes from a study of spatial heterogeneity in lung cancer. As for the study in general: Compared with alpha-chain sequences, beta-chain sequences were consistently detected in greater numbers. Study outcomes and limitations: Resection saw ubiquitous expanded tumor TCRs appear in blood more than follow-up did.

One entry per CDR3 protein, called by TCRdb with MiXCR from the 5' RACE reads. The sample yields tens of thousands of distinct CDR3 sequences, roughly 10% seen once. Time point in this sample: sample taken at primary tumor resection. The input material, whole RNA from tumor, nontumor lung or frozen PBMC, was sequenced unsorted. CDR3 length: 18 residues. J gave up 5 bases and V 2 bases, and 11 bases lay outside the gene matches. Germline V lookup: CDR1 WNHNN, CDR2 SYGVQD (reference sequence). The chain carries TRBV10-1 and TRBJ2-1; 11 bases fit TRBD2. This clonotype was sampled from a male donor with early-stage non-small cell lung cancer. The sample in question was PBMCs, obtained at surgery. This CDR3 is CASSEHEPGTSGNNEQFF. The DNA of the CDR3 is TGCGCCAGCAGTGAGCACGAACCCGGGACTAGCGGTAACAATGAGCAGTTCTTC.